One and the same sample provided the 4 T cell receptor beta chains below, sequenced in a study of cytotoxic CD8 clonotypes in ibrutinib-treated CLL. Profiling relied on immunoSEQ multiplex PCR, and the TCRdb table lists in-frame clones only, not all of them. The table shows some 17,000 clones, with approximately 82% occurring only once. This material consisted of PBMCs, taken before ibrutinib treatment. These receptors were taken from a human donor with chronic lymphocytic leukemia.

The V and J genes are TRBV6-6 and TRBJ1-4; D is undetermined. CDR3 length equals 14 residues. CDR1 MNHNY and CDR2 SVGAGI come from the germline V gene (reference sequence). The V gene lost 6 bases and the J gene lost 1 base, with 9 bases spanning the gap. This chain's CDR3 is CASSSFETNEKLFF. As DNA, the CDR3 is TGTGCCAGCAGCTCCTTTGAAACTAATGAAAAACTGTTTTTT.

The V call is TRBV27, the J call TRBJ2-1; TRBD1 is a possible D gene (6 bases). V lost 4 bases to trimming and J lost 0 bases, with 16 bases between them. Per germline, CDR1 MNHEY and CDR2 SMNVEV (reference sequence). The CDR3 consists of 17 residues. Written as DNA, the CDR3 is TGTGCCAGCAGTTCCATATGGGGGCCCAGCTCCTACAATGAGCAGTTCTTC. This translates into CASSSIWGPSSYNEQFF.

The chain is built from TRBV6-5 and TRBJ2-7; 8 bases align to TRBD1. This CDR3 comprises 14 residues. Germline CDR1 is MNHEY and CDR2 is SVGAGI. V trimming: 6 bases; J trimming: 4 bases; junction bases outside the gene matches: 8. The CDR3 region has the DNA TGTGCCAGCAGCACAAGACAGGGGCTTTACGAGCAGTACTTC. Protein: CASSTRQGLYEQYF.

This chain joins TRBV6-5 and TRBJ1-1; D is possibly TRBD1 (6 bases). CDR1 is MNHEY, CDR2 SVGAGI, per germline. The CDR3 runs 13 residues. V lost 4 bases and J 11 bases, leaving 17 bases between the germline ends. The CDR3 coding sequence is TGTGCCAGCAGTTCACCCTCCGGGGGCTGGGCTTTCTTT. Translation gives CASSSPSGGWAFF.